What follows are 5 T cell receptor beta chains derived from one specimen sequenced in a study of T cell changes during pregnancy in multiple sclerosis. The protocol was immunoSEQ multiplex PCR, while the TCRdb copy is restricted to in-frame clones and leaves out a portion. Counted here are roughly 30,000 clones, about 89% occurring once; the ten biggest clones make up 3% to 3.5%. The material was CD4+ T cells from peripheral blood mononuclear cells, obtained in the first trimester of pregnancy. The receptors shown here come from a female donor in good health, enrolled as a control in a pregnancy study.

The chain carries TRBV7-9 and TRBJ1-2, with 11 bases aligning to TRBD1. The V and J ends lost 6 bases and 5 bases, in that order; junction bases with no gene match: 5. The germline V gene has CDR1 SEHNR and CDR2 FQNEAQ (reference sequence). This CDR3 has 14 residues. The CDR3: CASSFGQGAYGYTF. The CDR3 coding sequence is TGTGCCAGCAGTTTCGGACAGGGGGCTTATGGCTACACCTTC.

This chain connects TRBV28 to TRBJ1-3, with 7 positions matching TRBD1. V lost 3 bases, J lost 0 bases, and 5 bases stayed unmatched. This CDR3 region has 16 residues. Germline V lookup: CDR1 MDHEN, CDR2 SYDVKM. DNA of the CDR3: TGTGCCAGCAGTTTCCAGGACAGGATCTCTGGAAACACCATATATTTT. It encodes CASSFQDRISGNTIYF.

The V call is TRBV5-1, the J call TRBJ1-1; 7 nucleotides align to TRBD1. This CDR3 region has 17 residues. The germline CDR1 and CDR2 sequences are SGHRS and YFSETQ. The V gene end was trimmed by 4 bases and the J gene end by 0 bases; junction bases not matched to a gene: 12. CDR3 nucleotide sequence: TGCGCCAGCAGCCAAAATACAGGGGTTTTCATGAACACTGAAGCTTTCTTT. This encodes CASSQNTGVFMNTEAFF.

V gene TRBV5-1 combines with J gene TRBJ2-5; D possibly corresponds to TRBD2 (5 bases). The CDR3 length is 13 residues. Germline V lookup: CDR1 SGHRS, CDR2 YFSETQ. V dropped 3 bases and J dropped 5 bases, with 11 bases sitting between them. This chain's CDR3 is CASSSGIGETQYF. The CDR3, as DNA: TGCGCCAGCAGCTCGGGGATTGGGGAGACCCAGTACTTC. Full variable domain (outside the CDR3, taken from reference TRBV5-1 and TRBJ2-5): KAGVTQTPRYLIKTRGQQVTLSCSPISGHRSVSWYQQTPGQGLQFLFEYFSETQRNKGNFPGRFSGRQFSNSRSEMNVSTLELGDSALYLCASSSGIGETQYFGPGTRLLVL.

The chain couples TRBV7-6 to TRBJ1-6; no firm D call. Germline V gene sequence: CDR1 SGHVS, CDR2 FNYEAQ. The CDR3 length is 18 residues. With 5 bases removed from V and 0 bases from J, the gap between germline ends came to 17 bases. As DNA, the CDR3 is TGTGCCAGCAGCCTTGAGGGCGGCCCGAGCTCCTATAATTCACCCCTCCACTTT. This gives the protein CASSLEGGPSSYNSPLHF.